This T cell receptor beta chain was found in a study of metastatic and nonmetastatic thyroid tumors. Overall study findings and caveats: Reports indicated that malignant thyroid tumors showed significantly higher TCR beta diversity than benign nodules did, in blood and tumor.

The CDR3 contains 15 residues. The V and J ends lost 3 bases and 6 bases respectively, with 18 bases between them. CDR1 is MGHRA, CDR2 YSYEKL, per germline. This clone was recorded at least ten times. Antigen: not known. None of the patients had undergone any treatment ahead of thyroid surgery. Methods used by the authors: Using the CDR3 differences seen across clinicopathological groups, the authors built a distant-metastasis classifier for papillary thyroid cancer, which was meant to discriminate distant-metastatic patients. TCRdb re-called clones via MiXCR from the PCR reads. TCRdb's processing, not the authors', yielded these V and J calls. Counted here are more than 30,000 clones, roughly 19% occurring once; the ten biggest clones make up roughly 22%.

The receptor's source is a female donor with papillary thyroid cancer or a benign thyroid nodule (not recorded which). Some clones in this sample may be carry-over from other donors' samples. Source material: blood. The rearrangement joins TRBV4-1 to TRBJ2-7, with D possibly matching TRBD2 (6 bases). The CDR3 bases are TGCGCCAGCAGCCAGGCCCGGGACTGGGTTAGCGAGCAGTACTTC. Protein: CASSQARDWVSEQYF.